The 24 T cell receptor beta chains given below trace back to one sample, sequenced in a study of a mutant IDH1 vaccine in newly diagnosed glioma. Specified time point: baseline, week 1 (first vaccination visit). Documented treatment: pre-vaccination baseline after standard-of-care therapy. Produced via immunoSEQ multiplex PCR; TCRdb's table is partial and in-frame only. The sample includes 70,000 to 95,000 clones, roughly 80% of them seen just once. The material was PBMCs, obtained from a glioma patient treated with radiotherapy, temozolomide or both. The receptors stem from a man between 40 and 49 years old with glioma. Some clones in this sample may be carry-over from other donors' samples.

The chain has TRBV9 and TRBJ1-2; no clear D gene. The V and J ends lost 6 bases and 6 bases respectively, with 6 bases between them. Per the germline V gene, CDR1 is SGDLS and CDR2 is YYNGEE. The CDR3 consists of 10 residues. In DNA, the CDR3 is TGTGCCAGCAACCGAAATGGCTACACCTTC. It translates to CASNRNGYTF.

V gene TRBV5-6 combines with J gene TRBJ1-2; D not certain. This CDR3 is 15 amino acids long. V shed 2 bases and J shed 0 bases, with 11 bases lying between them. Germline V gene sequence: CDR1 SGHDT, CDR2 YYEEEE. The CDR3 DNA sequence: TGTGCCAGCAGCTTTTATAACGCGGCTAACTATGGCTACACCTTC. Translation gives CASSFYNAANYGYTF.

This rearrangement joins TRBV19 to TRBJ1-2; D perhaps matches TRBD1 (5 bases). The germline V and J ends were trimmed by 10 bases and 1 base, with 13 bases remaining between them. This CDR3 is 13 amino acids long. Germline CDR1 and CDR2: LNHDA and SQIVND (reference sequence). The CDR3 DNA reads as TGTGCCACGGAGGACACCGATAACTATGGCTACACCTTC. Its translation is CATEDTDNYGYTF.

The chain employs TRBV7-9 and TRBJ2-2, with 7 bases fitting TRBD1. CDR1 and CDR2 (germline): SEHNR, FQNEAQ (reference sequence). This CDR3 is built from 17 residues. Trimming took 5 bases from V and 1 from J; bases not matched to a gene: 10. The chain's CDR3 is CASSPSRQGENTGELFF. As DNA, the CDR3 is TGTGCCAGCAGCCCCTCTCGACAGGGTGAGAACACCGGGGAGCTGTTTTTT. Supplemented by reference TRBV7-9 and TRBJ2-2, the full variable domain reads DTGVSQNPRHKITKRGQNVTFRCDPISEHNRLYWYRQTLGQGPEFLTYFQNEAQLEKSRLLSDRFSAERPKGSFSTLEIQRTEQGDSAMYLCASSPSRQGENTGELFFGEGSRLTVL.

The chain links TRBV4-1 to TRBJ2-7; 9 bases agree with TRBD2. CDR1 MGHRA and CDR2 YSYEKL come from the germline V gene. The CDR3 length is 15 residues. Unmatched junction bases numbered 6, after V lost 4 bases and J lost 2 bases. In DNA, the CDR3 is TGCGCCAGCAGCCTCGCGGCGGGGGGGCCCTACGAGCAGTACTTC. It encodes CASSLAAGGPYEQYF.

This chain links TRBV5-8 with TRBJ1-2; no clear D. CDR3 length: 13 amino acids. Germline CDR1 and CDR2: SGHTS and YDEGEE. Trimming pared 9 bases from V and 1 base from J, leaving 13 bases between. The CDR3 sequence is CANTRAINYGYTF. DNA of the CDR3: TGTGCCAATACTCGGGCCATTAACTATGGCTACACCTTC.

This clone was seen only a few times. The V call is TRBV5-5, the J call TRBJ1-1; D unresolved. The CDR3 spans 16 residues. Germline-derived CDR1 and CDR2 are SGHKS and YYEKEE (reference sequence). Trimming cost V 0 bases and J 1 base, with 13 bases left between them. The CDR3: CASSLGLRVSNTEAFF. CDR3 sequence (DNA): TGTGCCAGCAGCTTGGGGCTAAGGGTTTCGAACACTGAAGCTTTCTTT.

The chain has TRBV30 and TRBJ1-5; no reliable D call. From germline, CDR1 is GTSNPN and CDR2 SVGIG (reference sequence). Between the trimmed V and J ends, which lost 4 bases and 7 bases, there was a span of 14 bases. This CDR3 region has 13 residues. The CDR3 nucleotides read TGTGCCTGGATGAGTGGGTTAGGACAGCCCCAGCATTTT. Its translation: CAWMSGLGQPQHF.

The chain uses TRBV5-1 and TRBJ2-7; possible D gene TRBD1, 6 bases. CDR1 is SGHRS and CDR2 is YFSETQ in the germline V gene. The CDR3 extends over 15 amino acids. Trimming cost V 6 bases and J 2 bases, with 18 bases left between them. CDR3 loop: CASTPGAGVAYEQYF. CDR3 DNA: TGCGCCAGCACCCCCGGGGCAGGGGTGGCCTACGAGCAGTACTTC.

The chain joins TRBV2 to TRBJ2-1; maybe TRBD1 (6 bases). This CDR3 has 15 residues. CDR1 and CDR2 (germline): SNHLY, FYNNEI. Between the trimmed V and J ends, which lost 5 bases and 4 bases, there was a span of 15 bases. CDR3: CASSPRQAAYNEQFF. CDR3 DNA sequence: TGTGCCAGCAGTCCACGACAGGCCGCGTACAATGAGCAGTTCTTC.

CDR3 region: CASSLVVGQSHEQYF. CDR3 in DNA: TGCGCCAGCAGCTTGGTAGTAGGACAGAGCCACGAGCAGTACTTC. This chain links TRBV5-1 with TRBJ2-7; a weak D match, TRBD1 (6 bases). CDR3 length: 15 residues. The V gene lost 0 bases and the J gene lost 5 bases, with 15 bases spanning the gap. CDR1 is SGHRS, CDR2 YFSETQ, per germline.

The rearrangement links TRBV14 to TRBJ1-3, with no clear D. The V end was cut by 3 bases, the J end by 6 bases, with 9 bases between. In germline, CDR1 is SGHDN, CDR2 FVKESK. The CDR3 extends over 13 amino acids. DNA of the CDR3: TGTGCCAGCAGCCAGTTCCGCATAAACACCATATATTTT. It yields the protein CASSQFRINTIYF.

V is TRBV13 and J is TRBJ1-1; 9 positions agree with TRBD1. The V gene end was trimmed by 5 bases and the J gene end by 4 bases; junction bases not matched to a gene: 5. The germline gives CDR1 PRHDT, CDR2 FYEKMQ (reference sequence). This CDR3 has 14 amino acids. The DNA for the CDR3 is TGTGCCAGCAGCCCGACAGGGGGACTCACTGAAGCTTTCTTT. The encoded protein is CASSPTGGLTEAFF.

The V and J genes are TRBV5-1 and TRBJ1-1, with D possibly matching TRBD1 (5 bases). Germline-derived CDR1 and CDR2 are SGHRS and YFSETQ. The ends were cut back, 3 bases at V and 6 bases at J, with 12 bases in the middle. The CDR3 is 13 amino acids. The CDR3 here is CASSSGLTAEAFF. The CDR3 DNA is TGCGCCAGCAGCTCGGGACTGACGGCTGAAGCTTTCTTT.

The chain links TRBV10-3 to TRBJ1-5; D perhaps matches TRBD1 (5 bases). The germline gives CDR1 ENHRY, CDR2 SYGVKD. The V end was cut by 11 bases, the J end by 6 bases, with 11 bases between. The CDR3 runs to 11 residues. The CDR3 protein is CAAGPGQPQHF. The CDR3 coding sequence is TGTGCCGCAGGGCCAGGTCAGCCCCAGCATTTT.

The CDR3 nucleotides read TGTGCCAGCAGTGATCTGGAGGTCTATGGCTACACCTTC. Its protein product is CASSDLEVYGYTF. The chain employs TRBV2 and TRBJ1-2; D unclear. CDR3 length equals 13 residues. Germline loops: CDR1 SNHLY, CDR2 FYNNEI. V was pared by 3 bases and J by 4 bases, with 9 bases between.

The chain carries TRBV7-9 and TRBJ2-7, with 10 bases identical to TRBD1. The V gene end was trimmed by 5 bases and the J gene end by 6 bases; junction bases not matched to a gene: 7. CDR3 length: 14 amino acids. Germline V gene lookup returns CDR1 SEHNR and CDR2 FQNEAQ (reference sequence). CDR3 in DNA: TGTGCCAGCAGCCTCGGGACAGGGGCGGCCGAGCAGTACTTC. Its protein is CASSLGTGAAEQYF.

The V call is TRBV29-1, the J call TRBJ2-2; D unclear. The germline gives CDR1 SQVTM, CDR2 ANQGSEA. The CDR3 runs 12 residues. Trimming stripped 4 bases from V and 5 bases from J, with 8 bases between. Here the CDR3 reads CSVAVGTGELFF. CDR3 sequence (DNA): TGCAGCGTTGCCGTGGGAACCGGGGAGCTGTTTTTT.

The J gene is TRBJ2-7, the V gene TRBV6-4, with D tentatively TRBD1 (5 bases). From germline, CDR1 is MRHNA and CDR2 SNTAGT. The CDR3 runs to 14 residues. The V gene lost 3 bases and the J gene lost 1 base, with 10 bases spanning the gap. The CDR3 spells CASSEQAGSYEQYF. The CDR3 DNA is TGTGCCAGCAGTGAACAGGCTGGGTCCTACGAGCAGTACTTC.

The rearrangement uses TRBV5-1 and TRBJ2-6; D remains ambiguous. The CDR3 has 15 amino acids. Deletions cut 2 bases from V and 1 base from J, with 7 bases between. CDR1 is SGHRS, CDR2 YFSETQ, per germline. As DNA, the CDR3 is TGCGCCAGCAGCTTTTCGGAGTCTGGGGCCAACGTCCTGACTTTC. As protein: CASSFSESGANVLTF.

This clone has a single count. This chain uses TRBV30 with TRBJ2-3; 7 bases align to TRBD2. The junction had 3 bases not matched to a gene; V was cut back by 3 bases and J by 0 bases. Germline assignment: CDR1 GTSNPN and CDR2 SVGIG (reference sequence). The CDR3 length is 14 residues. The DNA for the CDR3 is TGTGCCTGGAGGGAACTAGCGAGCACAGATACGCAGTATTTT. It encodes CAWRELASTDTQYF.

J is TRBJ2-3 and V is TRBV5-1; D uncertain. This CDR3 has 14 amino acids. Germline CDR1 is SGHRS and CDR2 is YFSETQ. The V end was cut by 2 bases, the J end by 5 bases, with 12 bases between. The CDR3 protein is CASSFSSLEDTQYF. The CDR3 DNA sequence: TGCGCCAGCAGCTTTTCCAGCTTGGAAGATACGCAGTATTTT. Together with reference TRBV5-1 and TRBJ2-3, the CDR3 gives the full variable domain: KAGVTQTPRYLIKTRGQQVTLSCSPISGHRSVSWYQQTPGQGLQFLFEYFSETQRNKGNFPGRFSGRQFSNSRSEMNVSTLELGDSALYLCASSFSSLEDTQYFGPGTRLTVL.

The CDR3 is CASSSTGPGGYTF. The CDR3 nucleotides read TGTGCCAGCAGTTCGACAGGGCCAGGGGGCTACACCTTC. J is TRBJ1-2 and V is TRBV6-5, with 7 bases aligning to TRBD1. The V gene's germline CDR1 is MNHEY and CDR2 SVGAGI. CDR3 length: 13 residues. V shed 4 bases, J shed 8 bases, and the junction held 7 bases outside the gene matches.

This clone was found a few times. V is TRBV14 and J is TRBJ1-1, with D hard to call. The CDR3 totals 13 residues. Germline values: CDR1 SGHDN, CDR2 FVKESK. V lost 6 bases and J 0 bases, leaving 8 bases between the germline ends. CDR3 amino acids: CASRGRMNTEAFF. In DNA form, the CDR3 reads TGTGCCAGCAGAGGGAGAATGAACACTGAAGCTTTCTTT.